This TCR beta chain was obtained from a study of cytomegalovirus exposure and HLA in healthy donors. Trimming took 3 bases from V and 7 from J, leaving 15 bases between them. From germline, CDR1 is SEHNR and CDR2 FQNEAQ (reference sequence). There are 14 residues in the CDR3. Concerning this clone: The antigen remains undetermined.

Healthy bone marrow donors made up the donor group. PCR primers comprised 60 Vbeta and 13 Jbeta primers. Some clones are missing from TCRdb's copy, which holds only in-frame ones; the method was immunoSEQ multiplex PCR. In total, the table holds about 88,000 clones. General observations from the study: Sequencing probably produced one cluster of sequence variants that were highly shared.

The TCR sequence derives from a girl between 5 and 17 years old in good health and CMV-seropositive. The V call is TRBV7-9, the J call TRBJ2-5; possible D gene TRBD2, 5 bases. The sequenced sample consisted of PBMCs. The CDR3: CASSFGENEGTQYF. CDR3 coding DNA: TGTGCCAGCAGCTTCGGGGAGAATGAGGGGACCCAGTACTTC.